This TCR beta chain was recovered during a study of a mutant IDH1 vaccine in newly diagnosed glioma. Background on the study: Before enrollment, the patients had been treated with radiotherapy alone, temozolomide alone, or both together. Most of them had received both.

Sample time point: baseline, week 1 (first vaccination visit). Treatment here: pre-vaccination baseline after standard-of-care therapy. The donors' diagnosis was new WHO grade 3 or 4 astrocytoma that was IDH1-mutant and ATRX-lost. The repertoire was sequenced with immunoSEQ multiplex PCR; TCRdb's copy has only in-frame clones and lacks some. The table includes just under 95,000 clones, 80% to 90% detected once. V shed 4 bases, J shed 5 bases, and the junction held 11 bases outside the gene matches. The CDR3 covers 16 residues. Germline V CDR1 and CDR2: SGHRS, YFSETQ. Comments on this clone: Antigen specificity is unknown.

Findings and caveats of the study: The vaccine induced immune responses, and these occurred in around 94% of patients.

The receptor comes from a woman in her forties or fifties with glioma. The sequencing used PBMCs, collected from a glioma patient treated with radiotherapy, temozolomide or both. This chain connects TRBV5-1 to TRBJ1-4; 7 bases agree with TRBD1. The CDR3 nucleotides are TGCGCCAGCAGCACCCGGCCGGGACAGATAAATGAAAAACTGTTTTTT. Translation gives CASSTRPGQINEKLFF.